This T cell receptor (beta chain) was recovered during a study of OX40 agonist ivuxolimab in advanced cancers. Turning to the study itself: Patients in the trial were receiving intravenous ivuxolimab every 2 weeks, at doses of 0.01 to 10 mg/kg. Patients with prior anti-PD-1, anti-PD-L1 or anti-CTLA-4 therapy were eligible; 40% had some.

With V trimmed by 4 bases and J by 6 bases, 10 bases remained unmatched. This CDR3 comprises 15 residues. The V gene's germline CDR1 is SNHLY and CDR2 FYNNEI. Profiling relied on immunoSEQ multiplex PCR, and the TCRdb table lists in-frame clones only, not all of them. The profile shows over 100,000 clones, 80% to 95% of them singletons. Systemic immunosuppression or a history of autoimmune disease excluded patients. J is TRBJ1-1 and V is TRBV2; 8 bases align to TRBD1. The receptor was derived from an adult with an advanced solid tumor such as melanoma, head and neck, liver or kidney cancer. Material: CD4+ or CD8+ T cells sorted from blood, obtained in a trial of the OX40 agonist ivuxolimab. Here the CDR3 DNA reads TGTGCCAGCAGTGTCTTTCGGACAGGGAGCTCTGAAGCTTTCTTT. Translating gives CASSVFRTGSSEAFF. Drawing the rest from reference TRBV2 and TRBJ1-1, the complete variable domain is EPEVTQTPSHQVTQMGQEVILRCVPISNHLYFYWYRQILGQKVEFLVSFYNNEISEKSEIFDDQFSVERPDGSNFTLKIRSTKLEDSAMYFCASSVFRTGSSEAFFGQGTRLTVV.